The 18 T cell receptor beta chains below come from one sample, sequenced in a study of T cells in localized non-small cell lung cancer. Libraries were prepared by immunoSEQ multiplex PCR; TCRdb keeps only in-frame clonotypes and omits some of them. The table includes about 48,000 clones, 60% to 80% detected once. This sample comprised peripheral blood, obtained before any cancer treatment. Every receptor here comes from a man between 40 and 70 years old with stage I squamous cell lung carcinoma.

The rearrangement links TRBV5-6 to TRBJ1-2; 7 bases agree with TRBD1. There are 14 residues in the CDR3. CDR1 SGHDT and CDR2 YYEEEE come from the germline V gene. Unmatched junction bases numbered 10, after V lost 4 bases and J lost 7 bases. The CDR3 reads CASSTLGQFAGYTF. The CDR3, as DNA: TGTGCCAGCAGCACCCTGGGACAGTTTGCTGGCTACACCTTC.

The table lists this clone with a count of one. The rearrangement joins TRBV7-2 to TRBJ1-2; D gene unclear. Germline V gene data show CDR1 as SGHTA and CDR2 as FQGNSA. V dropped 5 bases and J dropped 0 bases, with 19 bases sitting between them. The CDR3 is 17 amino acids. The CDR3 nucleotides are TGTGCCAGCAGCCCCCAAGGTACAGCCTTAGCTAACTATGGCTACACCTTC. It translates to CASSPQGTALANYGYTF.

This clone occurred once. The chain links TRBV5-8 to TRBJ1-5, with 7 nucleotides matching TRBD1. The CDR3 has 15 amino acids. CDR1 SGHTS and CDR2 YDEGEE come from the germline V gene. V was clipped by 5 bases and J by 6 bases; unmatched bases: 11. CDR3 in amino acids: CASSLTGIGPQPQHF. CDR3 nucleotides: TGTGCCAGCAGTCTGACAGGGATCGGCCCTCAGCCCCAGCATTTT.

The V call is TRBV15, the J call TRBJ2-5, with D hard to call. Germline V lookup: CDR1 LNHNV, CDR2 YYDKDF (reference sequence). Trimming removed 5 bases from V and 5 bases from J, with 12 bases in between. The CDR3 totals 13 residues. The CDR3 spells CATSPWPRETQYF. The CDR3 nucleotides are TGTGCCACCAGCCCGTGGCCCCGGGAGACCCAGTACTTC.

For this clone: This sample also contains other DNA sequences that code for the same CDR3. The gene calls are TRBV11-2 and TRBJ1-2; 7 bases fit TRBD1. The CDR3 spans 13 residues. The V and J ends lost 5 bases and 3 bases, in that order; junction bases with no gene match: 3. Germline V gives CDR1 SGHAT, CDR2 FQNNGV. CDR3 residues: CASSPGQDYGYTF. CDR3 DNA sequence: TGTGCCAGCAGCCCCGGACAGGACTATGGCTACACCTTC.

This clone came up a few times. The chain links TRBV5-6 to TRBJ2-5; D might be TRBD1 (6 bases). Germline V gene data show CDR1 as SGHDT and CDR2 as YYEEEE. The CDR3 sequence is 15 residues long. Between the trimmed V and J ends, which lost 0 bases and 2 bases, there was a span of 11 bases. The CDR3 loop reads CASSLGGQGQETQYF. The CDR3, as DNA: TGTGCCAGCAGCTTGGGGGGGCAGGGTCAAGAGACCCAGTACTTC.

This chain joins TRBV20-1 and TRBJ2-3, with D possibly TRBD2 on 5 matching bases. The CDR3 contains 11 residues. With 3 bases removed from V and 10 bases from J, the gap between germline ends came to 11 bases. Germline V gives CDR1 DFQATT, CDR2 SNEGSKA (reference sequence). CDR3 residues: CSASDPRAQYF. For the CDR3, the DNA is TGCAGTGCTAGTGATCCGAGGGCGCAGTATTTT.

The CDR3 nucleotides are TGTGCCAGCAGTCCACAGATGAATAGCAATCAGCCCCAGCATTTT. It codes for CASSPQMNSNQPQHF. The chain links TRBV7-8 to TRBJ1-5; D not resolved. Trimming removed 6 bases at V and 0 bases at J, with 12 bases between. The CDR3 has 15 residues. CDR1 SGHVS and CDR2 FQNEAQ come from the germline V gene.

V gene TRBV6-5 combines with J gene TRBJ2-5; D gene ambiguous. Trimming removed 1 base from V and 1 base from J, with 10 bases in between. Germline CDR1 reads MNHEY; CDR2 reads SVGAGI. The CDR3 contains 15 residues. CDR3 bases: TGTGCCAGCAGTTACTTCCGGCGGACCCAAGAGACCCAGTACTTC. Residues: CASSYFRRTQETQYF.

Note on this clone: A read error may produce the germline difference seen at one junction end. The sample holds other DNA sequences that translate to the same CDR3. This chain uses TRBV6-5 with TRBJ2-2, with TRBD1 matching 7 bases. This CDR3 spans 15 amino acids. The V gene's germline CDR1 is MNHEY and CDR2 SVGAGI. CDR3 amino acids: CASSYSRGHTGELFF. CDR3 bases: TGCGCCAGCAGTTACTCAAGGGGGCACACCGGGGAGCTGTTTTTT.

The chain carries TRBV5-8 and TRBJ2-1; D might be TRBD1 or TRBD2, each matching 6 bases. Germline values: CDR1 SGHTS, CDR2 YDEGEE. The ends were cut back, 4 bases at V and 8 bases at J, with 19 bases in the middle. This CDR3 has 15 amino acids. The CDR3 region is CASSPARGVADEQFF. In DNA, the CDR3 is TGTGCCAGCAGCCCGGCGAGGGGGGTAGCGGATGAGCAGTTCTTC.

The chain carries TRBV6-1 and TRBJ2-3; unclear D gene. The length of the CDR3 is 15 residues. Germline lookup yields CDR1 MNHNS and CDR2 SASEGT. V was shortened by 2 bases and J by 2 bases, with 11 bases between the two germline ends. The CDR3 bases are TGTGCCAGCAGTGAACAGAAGACTCTCACAGATACGCAGTATTTT. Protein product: CASSEQKTLTDTQYF.

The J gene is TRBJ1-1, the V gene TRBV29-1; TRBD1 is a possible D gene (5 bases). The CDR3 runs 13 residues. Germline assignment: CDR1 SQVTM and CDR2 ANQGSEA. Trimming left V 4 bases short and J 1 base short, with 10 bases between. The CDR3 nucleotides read TGCAGCGTTGTCGGGGCGGAGAACACTGAAGCTTTCTTT. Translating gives CSVVGAENTEAFF.

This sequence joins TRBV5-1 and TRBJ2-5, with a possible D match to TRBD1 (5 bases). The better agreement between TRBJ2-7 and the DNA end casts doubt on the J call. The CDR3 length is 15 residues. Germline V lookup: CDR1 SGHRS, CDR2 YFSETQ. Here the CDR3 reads CASSLDGARSYEQYF. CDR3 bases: TGCGCCAGCAGCTTGGATGGGGCGCGATCCTACGAGCAGTACTTC.

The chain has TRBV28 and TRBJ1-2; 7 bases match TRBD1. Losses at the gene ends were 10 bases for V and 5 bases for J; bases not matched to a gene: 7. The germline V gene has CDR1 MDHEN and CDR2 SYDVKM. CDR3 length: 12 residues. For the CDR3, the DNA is TGTGCCACCCTCGGGACAGTTTATGGCTACACCTTC. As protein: CATLGTVYGYTF.

DNA of the CDR3: TGTGCCAGCAGGGAAGGGGCTGACACCGGGGAGCTGTTTTTT. This codes for CASREGADTGELFF. The gene calls are TRBV7-9 and TRBJ2-2; TRBD1 might be the D (5 bases). CDR3 length: 14 amino acids. V lost 6 bases to trimming and J lost 3 bases, with 11 bases between them. The germline V gene has CDR1 SEHNR and CDR2 FQNEAQ (reference sequence).

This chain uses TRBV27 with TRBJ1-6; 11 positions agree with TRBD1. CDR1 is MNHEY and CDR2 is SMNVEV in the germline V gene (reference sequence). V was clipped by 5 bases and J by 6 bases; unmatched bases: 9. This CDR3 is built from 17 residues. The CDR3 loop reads CASSIGTGGSRNSPLHF. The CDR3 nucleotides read TGTGCCAGCAGTATCGGGACAGGGGGTTCTCGTAATTCACCCCTCCACTTT.

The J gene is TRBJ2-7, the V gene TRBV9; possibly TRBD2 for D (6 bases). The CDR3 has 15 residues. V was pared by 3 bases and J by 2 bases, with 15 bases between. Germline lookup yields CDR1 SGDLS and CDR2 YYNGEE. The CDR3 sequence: CASSESEGLTYEQYF. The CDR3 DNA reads TGTGCCAGCAGCGAATCCGAGGGACTGACCTACGAGCAGTACTTC.